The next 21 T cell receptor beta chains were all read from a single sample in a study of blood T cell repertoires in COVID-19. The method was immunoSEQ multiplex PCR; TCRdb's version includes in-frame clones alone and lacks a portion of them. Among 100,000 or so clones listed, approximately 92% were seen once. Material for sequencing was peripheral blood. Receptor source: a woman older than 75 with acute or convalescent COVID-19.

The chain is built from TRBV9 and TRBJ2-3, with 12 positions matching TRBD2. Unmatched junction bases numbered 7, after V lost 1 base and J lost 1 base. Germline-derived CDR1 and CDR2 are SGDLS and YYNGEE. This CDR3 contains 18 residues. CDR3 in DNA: TGTGCCAGCAGCGTAAGGGCTAGCGGGGGGGCTGGCACAGATACGCAGTATTTT. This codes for CASSVRASGGAGTDTQYF. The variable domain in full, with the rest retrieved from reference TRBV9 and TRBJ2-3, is DSGVTQTPKHLITATGQRVTLRCSPRSGDLSVYWYQQSLDQGLQFLIQYYNGEERAKGNILERFSAQQFPDLHSELNLSSLELGDSALYFCASSVRASGGAGTDTQYFGPGTRLTVL.

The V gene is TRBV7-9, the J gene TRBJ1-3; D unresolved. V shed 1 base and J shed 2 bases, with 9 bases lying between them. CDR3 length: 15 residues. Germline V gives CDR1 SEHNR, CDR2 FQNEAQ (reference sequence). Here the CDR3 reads CASSLEVQAGNTIYF. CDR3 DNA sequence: TGTGCCAGCAGCTTAGAAGTCCAGGCTGGAAACACCATATATTTT.

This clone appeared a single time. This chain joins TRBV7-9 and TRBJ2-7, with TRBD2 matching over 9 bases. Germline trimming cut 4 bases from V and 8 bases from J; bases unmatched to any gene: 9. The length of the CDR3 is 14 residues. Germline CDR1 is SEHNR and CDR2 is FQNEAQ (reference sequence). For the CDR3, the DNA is TGTGCCAGCAGCTCGGGAGCGGGGGGTTTGAAGCAGTACTTC. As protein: CASSSGAGGLKQYF.

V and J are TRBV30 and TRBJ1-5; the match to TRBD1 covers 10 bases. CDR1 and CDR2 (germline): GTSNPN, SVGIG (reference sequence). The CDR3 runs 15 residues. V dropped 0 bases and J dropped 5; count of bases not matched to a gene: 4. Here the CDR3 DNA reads TGTGCCTGGAGTGTACGGGGGACAGGGGATCAGCCCCAGCATTTT. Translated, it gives CAWSVRGTGDQPQHF.

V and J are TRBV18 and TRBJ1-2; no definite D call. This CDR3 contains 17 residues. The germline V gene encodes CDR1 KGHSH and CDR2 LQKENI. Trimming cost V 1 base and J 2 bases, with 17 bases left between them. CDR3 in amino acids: CASSPLAASMLNYGYTF. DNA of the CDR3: TGTGCCAGCTCACCACTAGCGGCCAGCATGTTGAACTATGGCTACACCTTC.

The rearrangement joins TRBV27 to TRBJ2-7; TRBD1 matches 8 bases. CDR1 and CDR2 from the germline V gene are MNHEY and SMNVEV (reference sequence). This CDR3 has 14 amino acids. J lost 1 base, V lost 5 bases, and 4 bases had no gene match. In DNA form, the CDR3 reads TGTGCCAGCAGTAGGCGACAGGGGTCCTACGAGCAGTACTTC. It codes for CASSRRQGSYEQYF.

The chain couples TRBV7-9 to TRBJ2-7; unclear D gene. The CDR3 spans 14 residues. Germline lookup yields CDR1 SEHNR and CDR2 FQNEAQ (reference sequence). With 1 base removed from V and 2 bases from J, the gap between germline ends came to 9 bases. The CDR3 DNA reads TGTGCCAGCAGCTTAGGCGCCACCACCTACGAGCAGTACTTC. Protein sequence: CASSLGATTYEQYF.

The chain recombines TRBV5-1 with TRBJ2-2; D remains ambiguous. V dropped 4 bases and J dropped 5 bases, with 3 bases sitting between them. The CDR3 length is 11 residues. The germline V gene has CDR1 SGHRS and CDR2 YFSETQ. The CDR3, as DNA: TGCGCCAGCAGCGTAACCGGGGAGCTGTTTTTT. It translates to CASSVTGELFF.

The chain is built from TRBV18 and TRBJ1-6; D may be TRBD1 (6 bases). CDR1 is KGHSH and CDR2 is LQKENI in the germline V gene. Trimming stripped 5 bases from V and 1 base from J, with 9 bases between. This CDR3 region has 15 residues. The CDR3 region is CASSVQGSYNSPLHF. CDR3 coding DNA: TGTGCCAGCTCAGTACAGGGTTCCTATAATTCACCCCTCCACTTT.

CDR3 DNA sequence: TGTGCCAGCAGCTCGACTAGCCTGCAGTACTTC. The encoded protein is CASSSTSLQYF. The J gene is TRBJ2-7, the V gene TRBV7-8, with 7 bases matching TRBD2. With V trimmed by 4 bases and J by 9 bases, 3 bases remained unmatched. The CDR3 loop spans 11 amino acids. Germline CDR1 SGHVS, CDR2 FQNEAQ.

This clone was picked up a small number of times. CDR3 loop: CASSDSGTLSTDTQYF. The CDR3, as DNA: TGTGCCAGCAGCGATAGCGGGACCCTTTCCACAGATACGCAGTATTTT. The chain joins TRBV7-2 to TRBJ2-3; 8 nucleotides align to TRBD2. The ends lost 5 bases at V and 2 bases at J; junction bases unmatched: 9. The CDR3 loop spans 16 amino acids. CDR1 SGHTA and CDR2 FQGNSA come from the germline V gene.

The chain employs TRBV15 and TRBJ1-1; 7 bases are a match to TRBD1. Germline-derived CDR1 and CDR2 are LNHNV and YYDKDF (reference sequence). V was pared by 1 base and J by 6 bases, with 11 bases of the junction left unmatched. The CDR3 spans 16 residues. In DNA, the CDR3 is TGTGCCACCAGCAGAGGCTATACAGGGGTTTATGCTGAAGCTTTCTTT. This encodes CATSRGYTGVYAEAFF. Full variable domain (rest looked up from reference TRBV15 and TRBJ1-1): DAMVIQNPRYQVTQFGKPVTLSCSQTLNHNVMYWYQQKSSQAPKLLFHYYDKDFNNEADTPDNFQSRRPNTSFCFLDIRSPGLGDTAMYLCATSRGYTGVYAEAFFGQGTRLTVV.

CDR3 sequence reads: CASSIDPGHYEQYF. The CDR3 region has the DNA TGTGCCAGTAGTATAGATCCGGGACACTACGAGCAGTACTTC. The rearrangement uses TRBV19 and TRBJ2-7; maybe TRBD1 (6 bases). V dropped 0 bases and J dropped 3 bases, with 9 bases sitting between them. Germline V gene data show CDR1 as LNHDA and CDR2 as SQIVND (reference sequence). The CDR3 is 14 residues long.

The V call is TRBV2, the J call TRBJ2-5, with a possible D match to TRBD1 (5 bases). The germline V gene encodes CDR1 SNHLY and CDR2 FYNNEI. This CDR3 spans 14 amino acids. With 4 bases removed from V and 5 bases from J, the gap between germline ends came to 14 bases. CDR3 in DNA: TGTGCCAGCAGTGTAAGGGGCACCCGGGAGACCCAGTACTTC. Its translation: CASSVRGTRETQYF.

CDR3 residues: CATSGPGQGAVEQFF. CDR3 sequence (DNA): TGTGCCACCAGCGGCCCGGGACAGGGGGCGGTTGAGCAGTTCTTC. The rearrangement uses TRBV15 and TRBJ2-1, with 12 bases identical to TRBD1. V lost 5 bases, J lost 9 bases, and 8 bases stayed unmatched. CDR3 length: 15 amino acids. Per the germline V gene, CDR1 is LNHNV and CDR2 is YYDKDF (reference sequence).

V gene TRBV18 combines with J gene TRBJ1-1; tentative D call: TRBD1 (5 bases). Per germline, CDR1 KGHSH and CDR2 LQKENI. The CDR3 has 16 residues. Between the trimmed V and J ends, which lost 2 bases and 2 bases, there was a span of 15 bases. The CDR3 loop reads CASSPVNLGHNTEAFF. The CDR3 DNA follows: TGTGCCAGCTCACCAGTAAATCTAGGACATAACACTGAAGCTTTCTTT.

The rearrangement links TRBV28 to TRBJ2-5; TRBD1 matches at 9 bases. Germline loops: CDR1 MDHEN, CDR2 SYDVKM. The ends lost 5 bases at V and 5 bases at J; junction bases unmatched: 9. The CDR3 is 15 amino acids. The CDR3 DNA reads TGTGCCAGCAGTCTAGGGGGACAGGGAGGGGAGACCCAGTACTTC. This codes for CASSLGGQGGETQYF.

The CDR3 sequence: CASSPLSVSGNTIYF. The CDR3 nucleotides read TGTGCCAGCTCACCACTATCAGTCTCTGGAAACACCATATATTTT. The gene calls are TRBV18 and TRBJ1-3; D ambiguous. CDR3 size: 15 residues. Germline-derived CDR1 and CDR2 are KGHSH and LQKENI. V was cut by 1 base and J by 0 bases, with 7 bases left in between.

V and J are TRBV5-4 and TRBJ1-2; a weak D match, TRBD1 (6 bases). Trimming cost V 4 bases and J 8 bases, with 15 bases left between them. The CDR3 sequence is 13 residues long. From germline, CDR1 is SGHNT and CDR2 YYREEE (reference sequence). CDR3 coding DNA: TGTGCCAGCAGCGAAACAGGGTCTAGCGGCTACACCTTC. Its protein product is CASSETGSSGYTF.

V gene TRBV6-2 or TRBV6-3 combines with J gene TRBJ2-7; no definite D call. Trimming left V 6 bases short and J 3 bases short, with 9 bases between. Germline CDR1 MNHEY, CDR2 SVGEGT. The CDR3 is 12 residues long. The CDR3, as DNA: TGTGCCAGCAGCCTACACGTCTACGAGCAGTACTTC. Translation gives CASSLHVYEQYF.

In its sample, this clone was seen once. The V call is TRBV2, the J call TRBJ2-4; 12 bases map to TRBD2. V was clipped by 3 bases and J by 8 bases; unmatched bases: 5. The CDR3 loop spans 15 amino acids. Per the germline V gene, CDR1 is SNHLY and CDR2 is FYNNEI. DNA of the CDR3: TGTGCCAGCAGTGACCGAGGACTAGCGGGGTACATTCAGTACTTC. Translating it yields CASSDRGLAGYIQYF.